This record concerns one TCR beta chain sequence. Its matching antigen is unknown. TCRdb keeps only in-frame clones here, not all; method: immunoSEQ multiplex PCR. The sample contains about 140,000 clones, just under 95% of which appear only once. CDR1 and CDR2 from the germline V gene are SEHNR and FQNEAQ (reference sequence). The length of the CDR3 is 14 residues. Between the trimmed V and J ends, which lost 5 bases and 3 bases, there was a span of 13 bases. This sample is drawn from a study of T cell responses to AZD1222 COVID-19 vaccine. Study-wide findings and caveats: Clonal diversity was possibly underestimated; the donors were predominantly white British and more often female.

This TCR came from an adult in good health. The sample here was peripheral blood, taken on day 0 of AZD1222 vaccination. The chain recombines TRBV7-9 with TRBJ1-2; D may be TRBD1 (6 bases). This chain's CDR3 is CASSPGGRYYGYTF. The CDR3 DNA sequence: TGTGCCAGCAGCCCGGGGGGGCGGTACTATGGCTACACCTTC.